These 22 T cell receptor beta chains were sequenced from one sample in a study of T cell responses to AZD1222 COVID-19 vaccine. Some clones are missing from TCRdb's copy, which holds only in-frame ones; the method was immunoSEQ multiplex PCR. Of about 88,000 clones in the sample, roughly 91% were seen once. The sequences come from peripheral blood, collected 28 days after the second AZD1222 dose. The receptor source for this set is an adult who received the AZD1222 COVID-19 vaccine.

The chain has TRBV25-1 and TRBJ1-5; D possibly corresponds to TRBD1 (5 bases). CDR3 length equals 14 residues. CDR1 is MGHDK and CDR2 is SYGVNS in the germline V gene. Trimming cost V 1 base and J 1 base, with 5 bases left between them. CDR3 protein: CASSESGSNQPQHF. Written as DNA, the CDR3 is TGTGCCAGCAGTGAATCAGGGAGCAATCAGCCCCAGCATTTT.

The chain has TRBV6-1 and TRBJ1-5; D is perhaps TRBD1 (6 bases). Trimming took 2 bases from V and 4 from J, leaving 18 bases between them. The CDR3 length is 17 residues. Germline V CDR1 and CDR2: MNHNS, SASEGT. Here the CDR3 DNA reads TGTGCCAGCAGTGAAAATTCGGGGGGCAGGTGGAATCAGCCCCAGCATTTT. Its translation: CASSENSGGRWNQPQHF.

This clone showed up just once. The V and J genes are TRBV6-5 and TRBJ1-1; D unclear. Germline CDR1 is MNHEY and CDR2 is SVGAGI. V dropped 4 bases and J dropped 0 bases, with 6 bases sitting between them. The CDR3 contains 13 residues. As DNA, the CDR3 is TGTGCCAGCAGTTGGCGAATGAACACTGAAGCTTTCTTT. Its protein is CASSWRMNTEAFF.

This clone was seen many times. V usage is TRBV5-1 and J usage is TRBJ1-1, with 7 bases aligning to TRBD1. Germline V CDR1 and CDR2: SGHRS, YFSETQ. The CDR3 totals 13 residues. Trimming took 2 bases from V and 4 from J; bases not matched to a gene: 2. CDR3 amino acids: CASSFDRVTEAFF. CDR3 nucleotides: TGCGCCAGCAGCTTCGACAGGGTCACTGAAGCTTTCTTT.

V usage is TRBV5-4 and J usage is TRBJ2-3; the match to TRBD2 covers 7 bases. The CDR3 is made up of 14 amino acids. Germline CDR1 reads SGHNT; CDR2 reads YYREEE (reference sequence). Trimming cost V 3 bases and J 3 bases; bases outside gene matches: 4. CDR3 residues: CASSYGLGTDTQYF. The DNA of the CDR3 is TGTGCCAGCAGCTACGGACTAGGAACAGATACGCAGTATTTT.

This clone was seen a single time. The CDR3 DNA follows: TGTGCCAGCTCACCACTTCGACAGGGGGCCGGGGTTAGCGCTGAAGCTTTCTTT. Protein: CASSPLRQGAGVSAEAFF. The chain recombines TRBV18 with TRBJ1-1; the match to TRBD1 covers 10 bases. CDR3 length: 18 residues. Germline values: CDR1 KGHSH, CDR2 LQKENI. J was trimmed by 6 bases and V by 1 base; bases with no gene match: 14.

This CDR3 reads CASSPASGGADIQYF. The CDR3 DNA follows: TGCGCCAGCAGTCCGGCTAGCGGGGGGGCTGACATTCAGTACTTC. The chain uses TRBV10-2 and TRBJ2-4; the match to TRBD2 covers 12 bases. V was clipped by 5 bases and J by 8 bases; unmatched bases: 7. The CDR3 has 15 residues. Germline V CDR1 and CDR2: WSHSY, SAAADI.

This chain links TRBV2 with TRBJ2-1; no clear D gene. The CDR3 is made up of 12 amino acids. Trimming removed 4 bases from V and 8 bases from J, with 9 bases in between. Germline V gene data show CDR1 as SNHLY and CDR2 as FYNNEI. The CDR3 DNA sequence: TGTGCCAGCAGTGGGCAGTCGGATGAGCAGTTCTTC. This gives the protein CASSGQSDEQFF.

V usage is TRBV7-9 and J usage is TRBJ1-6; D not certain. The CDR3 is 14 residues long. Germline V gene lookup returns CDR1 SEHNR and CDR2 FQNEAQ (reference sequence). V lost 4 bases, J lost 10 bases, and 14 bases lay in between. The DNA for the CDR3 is TGTGCCAGCAGCTCGGGATTCTATGGGTCACCCCTCCACTTT. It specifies CASSSGFYGSPLHF. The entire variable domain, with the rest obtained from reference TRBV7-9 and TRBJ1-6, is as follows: DTGVSQNPRHKITKRGQNVTFRCDPISEHNRLYWYRQTLGQGPEFLTYFQNEAQLEKSRLLSDRFSAERPKGSFSTLEIQRTEQGDSAMYLCASSSGFYGSPLHFGNGTRLTVT.

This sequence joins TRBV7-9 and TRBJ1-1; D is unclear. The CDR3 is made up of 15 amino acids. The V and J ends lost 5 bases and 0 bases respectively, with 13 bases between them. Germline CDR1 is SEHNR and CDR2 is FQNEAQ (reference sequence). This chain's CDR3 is CASSTLGAMNTEAFF. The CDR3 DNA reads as TGTGCCAGCAGCACCCTGGGAGCCATGAACACTGAAGCTTTCTTT.

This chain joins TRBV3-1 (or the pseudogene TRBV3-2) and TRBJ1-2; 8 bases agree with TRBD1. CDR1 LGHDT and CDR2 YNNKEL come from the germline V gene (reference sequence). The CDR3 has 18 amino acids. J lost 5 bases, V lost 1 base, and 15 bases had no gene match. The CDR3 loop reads CASSQVSVLAGGWYGYTF. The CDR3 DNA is TGTGCCAGCAGCCAAGTATCGGTGTTGGCAGGGGGCTGGTATGGCTACACCTTC.

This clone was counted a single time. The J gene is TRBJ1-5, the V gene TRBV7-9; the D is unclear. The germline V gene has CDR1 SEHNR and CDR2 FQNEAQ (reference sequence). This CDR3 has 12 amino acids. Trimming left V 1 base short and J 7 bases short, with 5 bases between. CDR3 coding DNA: TGTGCCAGCAGCTTAGGGGAGCAGCCCCAGCATTTT. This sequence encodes CASSLGEQPQHF.

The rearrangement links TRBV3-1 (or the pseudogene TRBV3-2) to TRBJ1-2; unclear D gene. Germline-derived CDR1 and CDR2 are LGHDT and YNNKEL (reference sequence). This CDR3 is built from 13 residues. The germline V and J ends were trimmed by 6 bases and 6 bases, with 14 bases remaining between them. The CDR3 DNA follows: TGTGCCAGCAGAAGGGCGGGCAAGGATGGCTACACCTTC. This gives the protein CASRRAGKDGYTF.

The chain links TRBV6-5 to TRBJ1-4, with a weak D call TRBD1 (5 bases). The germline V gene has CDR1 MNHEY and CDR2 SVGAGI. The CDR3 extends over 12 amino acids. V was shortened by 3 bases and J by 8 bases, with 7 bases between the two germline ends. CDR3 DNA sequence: TGTGCCAGCAGTTATTCAGGGGAAAAACTGTTTTTT. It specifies CASSYSGEKLFF.

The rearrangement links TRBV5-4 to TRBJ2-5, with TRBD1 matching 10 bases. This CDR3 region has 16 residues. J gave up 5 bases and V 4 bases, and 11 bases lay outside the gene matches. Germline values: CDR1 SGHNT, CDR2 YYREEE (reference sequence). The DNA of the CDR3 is TGTGCCAGCAGCACGGGGGGACAGGGGAGAGAGGAGACCCAGTACTTC. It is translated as CASSTGGQGREETQYF.

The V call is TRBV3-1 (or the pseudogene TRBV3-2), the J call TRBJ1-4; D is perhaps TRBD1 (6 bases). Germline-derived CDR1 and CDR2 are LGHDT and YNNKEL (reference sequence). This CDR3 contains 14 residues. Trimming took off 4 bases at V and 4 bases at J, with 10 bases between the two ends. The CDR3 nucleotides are TGTGCCAGCAGCCGTGGACAGTTTAATGAAAAACTGTTTTTT. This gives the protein CASSRGQFNEKLFF.

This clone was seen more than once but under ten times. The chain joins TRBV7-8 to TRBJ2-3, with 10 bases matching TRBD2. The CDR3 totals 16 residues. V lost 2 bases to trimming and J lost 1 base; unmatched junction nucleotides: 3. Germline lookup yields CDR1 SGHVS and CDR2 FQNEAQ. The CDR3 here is CASSLPSGGGTDTQYF. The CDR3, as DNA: TGTGCCAGCAGCTTACCTAGCGGGGGCGGCACAGATACGCAGTATTTT.

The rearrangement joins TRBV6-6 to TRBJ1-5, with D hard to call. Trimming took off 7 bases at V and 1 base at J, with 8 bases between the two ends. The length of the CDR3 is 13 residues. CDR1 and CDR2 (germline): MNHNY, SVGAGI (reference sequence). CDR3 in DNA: TGTGCCAGCATCCCCCACAGCAATCAGCCCCAGCATTTT. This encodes CASIPHSNQPQHF.

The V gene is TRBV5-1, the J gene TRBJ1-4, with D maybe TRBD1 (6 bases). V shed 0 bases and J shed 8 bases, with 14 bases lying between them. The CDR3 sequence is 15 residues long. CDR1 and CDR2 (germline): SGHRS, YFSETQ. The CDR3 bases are TGCGCCAGCAGCTTGGTAACGGGGGCGGGCGAAAAACTGTTTTTT. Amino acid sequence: CASSLVTGAGEKLFF.

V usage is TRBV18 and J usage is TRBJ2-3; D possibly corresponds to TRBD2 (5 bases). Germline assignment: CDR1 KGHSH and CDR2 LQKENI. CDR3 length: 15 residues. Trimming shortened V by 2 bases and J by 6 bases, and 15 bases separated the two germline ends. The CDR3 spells CASSPGVGGPDTQYF. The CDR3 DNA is TGTGCCAGCTCACCAGGGGTGGGCGGGCCTGATACGCAGTATTTT.

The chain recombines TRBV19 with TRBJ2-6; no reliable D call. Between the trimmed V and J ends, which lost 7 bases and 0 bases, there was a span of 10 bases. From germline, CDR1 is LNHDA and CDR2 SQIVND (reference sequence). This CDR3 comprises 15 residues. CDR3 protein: CASTPRASGANVLTF. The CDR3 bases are TGTGCCAGTACCCCAAGGGCCTCTGGGGCCAACGTCCTGACTTTC.

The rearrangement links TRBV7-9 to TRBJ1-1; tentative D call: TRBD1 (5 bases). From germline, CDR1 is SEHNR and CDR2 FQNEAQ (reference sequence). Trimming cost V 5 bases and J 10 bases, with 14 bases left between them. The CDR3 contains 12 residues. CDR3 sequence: CASSDQGVGAFF. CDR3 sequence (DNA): TGTGCCAGCAGCGACCAGGGTGTCGGAGCTTTCTTT.